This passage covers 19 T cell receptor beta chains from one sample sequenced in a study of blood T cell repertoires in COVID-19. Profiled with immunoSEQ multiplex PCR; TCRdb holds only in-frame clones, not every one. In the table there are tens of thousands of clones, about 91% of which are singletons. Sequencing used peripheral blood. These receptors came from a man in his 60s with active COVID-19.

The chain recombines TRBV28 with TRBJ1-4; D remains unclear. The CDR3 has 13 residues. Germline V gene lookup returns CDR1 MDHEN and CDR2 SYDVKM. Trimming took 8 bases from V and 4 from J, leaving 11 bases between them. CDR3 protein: CASVAQVNEKLFF. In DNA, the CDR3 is TGTGCCAGCGTGGCCCAGGTTAATGAAAAACTGTTTTTT.

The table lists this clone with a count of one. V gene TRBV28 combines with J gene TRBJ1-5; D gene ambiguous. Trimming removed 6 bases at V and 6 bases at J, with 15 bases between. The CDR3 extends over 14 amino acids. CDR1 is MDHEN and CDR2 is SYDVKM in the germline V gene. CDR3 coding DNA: TGTGCCAGCAGCTTTCCCCCGGGGAGTCAGCCCCAGCATTTT. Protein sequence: CASSFPPGSQPQHF.

The CDR3 DNA sequence: TGTGCCAGTAGTGGGACTAGCCGACGGATGGATGAGCAGTTCTTC. The encoded protein is CASSGTSRRMDEQFF. The V gene is TRBV19, the J gene TRBJ2-1; TRBD2 matches at 9 bases. The CDR3 totals 15 residues. J was trimmed by 8 bases and V by 5 bases; bases with no gene match: 10. From germline, CDR1 is LNHDA and CDR2 SQIVND (reference sequence). Based on the CDR3 plus reference TRBV19 and TRBJ2-1, the full variable domain is DGGITQSPKYLFRKEGQNVTLSCEQNLNHDAMYWYRQDPGQGLRLIYYSQIVNDFQKGDIAEGYSVSREKKESFPLTVTSAQKNPTAFYLCASSGTSRRMDEQFFGPGTRLTVL.

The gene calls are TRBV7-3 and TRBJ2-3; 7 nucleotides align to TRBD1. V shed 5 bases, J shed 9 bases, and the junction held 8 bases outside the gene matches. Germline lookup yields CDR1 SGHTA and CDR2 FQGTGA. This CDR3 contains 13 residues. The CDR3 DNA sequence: TGTGCCAGCAGCCCACCAGGACAGGACACGCAGTATTTT. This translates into CASSPPGQDTQYF. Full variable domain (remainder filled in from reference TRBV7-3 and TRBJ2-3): GAGVSQTPSNKVTEKGKYVELRCDPISGHTALYWYRQSLGQGPEFLIYFQGTGAADDSGLPNDRFFAVRPEGSVSTLKIQRTERGDSAVYLCASSPPGQDTQYFGPGTRLTVL.

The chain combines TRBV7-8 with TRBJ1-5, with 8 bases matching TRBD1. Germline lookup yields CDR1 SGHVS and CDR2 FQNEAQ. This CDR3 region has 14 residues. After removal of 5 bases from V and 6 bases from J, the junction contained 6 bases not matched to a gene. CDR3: CASSAGTGFQPQHF. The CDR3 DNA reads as TGTGCCAGCAGCGCAGGGACAGGTTTTCAGCCCCAGCATTTT.

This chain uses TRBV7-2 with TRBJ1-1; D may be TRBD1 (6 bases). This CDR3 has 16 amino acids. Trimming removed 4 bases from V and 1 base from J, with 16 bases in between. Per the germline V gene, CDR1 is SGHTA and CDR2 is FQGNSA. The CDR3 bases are TGTGCCAGCAGCTGGGGCTCGGGGGGGCGGAACACTGAAGCTTTCTTT. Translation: CASSWGSGGRNTEAFF.

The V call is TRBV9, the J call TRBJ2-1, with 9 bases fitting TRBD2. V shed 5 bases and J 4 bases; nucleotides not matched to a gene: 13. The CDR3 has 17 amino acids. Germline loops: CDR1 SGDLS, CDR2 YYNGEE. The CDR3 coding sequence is TGTGCCAGCAGAGGAAGAGGGGTAGCGGGAGTATACAATGAGCAGTTCTTC. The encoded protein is CASRGRGVAGVYNEQFF.

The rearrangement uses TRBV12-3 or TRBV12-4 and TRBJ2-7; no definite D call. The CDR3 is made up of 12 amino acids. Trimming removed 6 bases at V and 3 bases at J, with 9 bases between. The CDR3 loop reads CASSRVFYEQYF. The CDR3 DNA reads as TGTGCCAGCAGCCGGGTTTTCTACGAGCAGTACTTC.

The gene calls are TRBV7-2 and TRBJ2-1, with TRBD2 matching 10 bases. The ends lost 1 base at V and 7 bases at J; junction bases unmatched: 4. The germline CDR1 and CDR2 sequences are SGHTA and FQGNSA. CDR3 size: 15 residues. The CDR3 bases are TGTGCCAGCAGCTTAGGAGCGGGAGGGGAGAATGAGCAGTTCTTC. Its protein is CASSLGAGGENEQFF.

The CDR3 DNA sequence: TGCGCCAGCAGCTTGAGGGGGGGCCCGGATCAGCCCCAGCATTTT. Translated: CASSLRGGPDQPQHF. The chain combines TRBV5-1 with TRBJ1-5; perhaps TRBD1 as D (6 bases). Germline CDR1 is SGHRS and CDR2 is YFSETQ. This CDR3 spans 15 amino acids. Trimming took 1 base from V and 5 from J, leaving 13 bases between them.

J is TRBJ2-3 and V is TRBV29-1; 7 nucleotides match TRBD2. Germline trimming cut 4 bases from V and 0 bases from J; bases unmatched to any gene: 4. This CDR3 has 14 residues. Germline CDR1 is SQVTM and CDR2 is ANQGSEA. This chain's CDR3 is CSVVPAGSTDTQYF. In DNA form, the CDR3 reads TGCAGCGTTGTTCCAGCGGGGAGCACAGATACGCAGTATTTT.

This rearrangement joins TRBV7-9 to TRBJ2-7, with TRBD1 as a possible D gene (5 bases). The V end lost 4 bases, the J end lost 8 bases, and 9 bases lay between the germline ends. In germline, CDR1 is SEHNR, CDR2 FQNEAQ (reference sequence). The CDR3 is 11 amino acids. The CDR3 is CASSSGYQQYF. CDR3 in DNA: TGTGCCAGCAGCTCAGGGTACCAGCAGTACTTC. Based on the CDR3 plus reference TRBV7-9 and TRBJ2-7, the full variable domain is DTGVSQNPRHKITKRGQNVTFRCDPISEHNRLYWYRQTLGQGPEFLTYFQNEAQLEKSRLLSDRFSAERPKGSFSTLEIQRTEQGDSAMYLCASSSGYQQYFGPGTRLTVT.

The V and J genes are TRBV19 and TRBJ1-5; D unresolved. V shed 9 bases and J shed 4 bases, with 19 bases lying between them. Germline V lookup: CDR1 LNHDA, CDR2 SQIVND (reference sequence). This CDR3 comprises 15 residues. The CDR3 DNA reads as TGTGCCAGCGTTTTGGGAGCAAGACTTAATCAGCCCCAGCATTTT. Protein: CASVLGARLNQPQHF.

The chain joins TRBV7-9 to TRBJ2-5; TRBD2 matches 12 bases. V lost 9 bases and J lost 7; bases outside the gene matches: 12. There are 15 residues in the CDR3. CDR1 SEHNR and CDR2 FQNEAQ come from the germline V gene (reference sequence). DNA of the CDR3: TGTGCCAGTGATCAGACTAGCGGGAGCCCCGGGACCCAGTACTTC. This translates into CASDQTSGSPGTQYF.

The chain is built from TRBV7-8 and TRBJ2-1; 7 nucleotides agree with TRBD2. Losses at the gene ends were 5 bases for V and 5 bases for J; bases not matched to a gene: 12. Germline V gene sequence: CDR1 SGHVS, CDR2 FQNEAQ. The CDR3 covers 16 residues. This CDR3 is CASSPHRLASHNEQFF. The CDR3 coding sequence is TGTGCCAGCAGCCCCCATCGACTAGCTTCGCACAATGAGCAGTTCTTC.

The CDR3 DNA reads TGTGCCAGCAGCTCCGACATGCGTTACGAGCAGTACTTC. Translated: CASSSDMRYEQYF. The rearrangement links TRBV11-2 to TRBJ2-7; D remains ambiguous. V dropped 4 bases and J dropped 4 bases, with 11 bases sitting between them. Germline-derived CDR1 and CDR2 are SGHAT and FQNNGV. This CDR3 comprises 13 residues.

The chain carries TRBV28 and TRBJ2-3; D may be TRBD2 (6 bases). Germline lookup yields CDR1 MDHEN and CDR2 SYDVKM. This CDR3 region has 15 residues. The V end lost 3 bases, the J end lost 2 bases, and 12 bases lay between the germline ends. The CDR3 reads CASSFMGLATDTQYF. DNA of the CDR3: TGTGCCAGCAGTTTTATGGGACTCGCCACAGATACGCAGTATTTT.

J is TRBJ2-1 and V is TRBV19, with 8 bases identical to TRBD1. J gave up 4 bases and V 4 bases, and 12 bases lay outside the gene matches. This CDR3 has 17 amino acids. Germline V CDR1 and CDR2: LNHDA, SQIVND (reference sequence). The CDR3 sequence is CASSRPPGQGLYNEQFF. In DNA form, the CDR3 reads TGTGCCAGTAGTAGGCCACCAGGACAGGGATTATACAATGAGCAGTTCTTC.

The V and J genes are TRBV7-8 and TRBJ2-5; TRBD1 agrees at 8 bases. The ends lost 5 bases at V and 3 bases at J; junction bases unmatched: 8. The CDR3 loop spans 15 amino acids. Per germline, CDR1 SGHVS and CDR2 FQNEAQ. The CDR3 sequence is CASSNLGTGKETQYF. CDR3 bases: TGTGCCAGCAGCAACCTCGGGACAGGCAAAGAGACCCAGTACTTC.